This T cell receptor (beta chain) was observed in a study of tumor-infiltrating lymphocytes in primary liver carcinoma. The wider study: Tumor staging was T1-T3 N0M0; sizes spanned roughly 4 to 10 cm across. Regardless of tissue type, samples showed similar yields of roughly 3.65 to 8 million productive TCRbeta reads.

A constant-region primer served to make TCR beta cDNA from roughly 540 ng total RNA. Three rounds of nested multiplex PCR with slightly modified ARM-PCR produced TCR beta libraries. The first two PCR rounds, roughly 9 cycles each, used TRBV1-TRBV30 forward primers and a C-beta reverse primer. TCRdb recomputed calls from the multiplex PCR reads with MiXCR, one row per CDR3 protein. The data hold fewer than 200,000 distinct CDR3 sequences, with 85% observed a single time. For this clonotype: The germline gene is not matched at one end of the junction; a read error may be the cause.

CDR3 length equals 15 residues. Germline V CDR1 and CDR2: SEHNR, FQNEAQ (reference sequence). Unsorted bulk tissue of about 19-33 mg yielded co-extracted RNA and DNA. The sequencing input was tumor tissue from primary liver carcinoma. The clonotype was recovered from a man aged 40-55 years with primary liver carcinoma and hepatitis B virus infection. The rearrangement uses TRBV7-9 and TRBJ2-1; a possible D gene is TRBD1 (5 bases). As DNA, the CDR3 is TGTACCAGCACTGACAGTTTATCCGAAAACAATGATCAGTTCTTC. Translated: CTSTDSLSENNDQFF.